These T cell receptor beta chains were read from a single sample in a study of Ad26.COV2.S vaccination and SARS-CoV-2 variants. Measured with immunoSEQ multiplex PCR; TCRdb has only the in-frame clones, and not every one. The sample holds about 350,000 clones, 75% to 90% seen once. Sequences were derived from peripheral blood, sampled in a trial of Ad26.COV2.S vaccine versus placebo. Every receptor here comes from a person aged 18-65 years who received the Ad26.COV2.S COVID-19 vaccine or a placebo. The CDR3 runs from the conserved cysteine through the conserved F or W. A D gene is named only where the DNA matches it firmly. Clone size is given for some rows only: seen once, a few or many times, or a class if the clone is expanded.

>TRBV9|TRBJ1-1|-|-
TGTGCCAGCAGCGTAAGCCGGCAGAACACTGAAGCTTTCTTT
CASSVSRQNTEAFF
>TRBV25-1|TRBJ2-7|-|-
TGTGCCAGCAGTGAAGGTGGGACTTACCTTAGGGAGTACTTC
CASSEGGTYLREYF
>TRBV18|TRBJ1-4|TRBD1|-
TGTGCCAGCTCACCGACAGGGATGGAACTGTTTTTT
CASSPTGMELFF
>TRBV28|TRBJ1-1|-|-
TGTGCCAGCAGTCCTCCTGAATCTACTGAAGCTTTCTTT
CASSPPESTEAFF
>TRBV5-6|TRBJ2-3|TRBD2|-
TGTGCCAGCAGCTTGAGCGGGAGGCCTGTGGATACGCAGTATTTT
CASSLSGRPVDTQYF
>TRBV5-1|TRBJ2-5|TRBD2|many
TGCGCCAGCAGCTTGTCCCTAGCGGGGGGACCACAAGAGACCCAGTACTTC
CASSLSLAGGPQETQYF
>TRBV3-1/TRBV3-2|TRBJ2-1|TRBD2|-
TGTGCCAGCAGCCAACTAGCGGGATACAATGAGCAGTTCTTC
CASSQLAGYNEQFF
>TRBV6-6|TRBJ1-5|TRBD1|-
TGTGCCAGCAGTTACTTAAAGGGGACAGGCAATCAGCCCCAGCATTTT
CASSYLKGTGNQPQHF
>TRBV29-1|TRBJ2-3|-|-
TGCAGCGTTGAGGTCGCCCGCACAGATACGCAGTATTTT
CSVEVARTDTQYF
>TRBV10-3|TRBJ2-3|-|-
TGTGCCATCATGGTTGGGGGGTCGGCAACAGATACGCAGTATTTT
CAIMVGGSATDTQYF
>TRBV3-1/TRBV3-2|TRBJ2-5|-|-
TGTGCCAGCAGCCAAATCCAAGAGACCCAGTACTTC
CASSQIQETQYF
>TRBV4-3|TRBJ2-2|TRBD1|-
TGCGCCAGCAGCCAAGATTTAGGGGGCAACGGGGAGCTGTTTTTT
CASSQDLGGNGELFF